These 28 T cell receptor beta chains originate from one sample sequenced in a study of blood T cell repertoires in COVID-19. Some clones are missing from TCRdb's copy, which holds only in-frame ones; the method was immunoSEQ multiplex PCR. The sample holds about 70,000 clones; roughly 79% are singletons and the top ten take roughly 20%. Material for sequencing was peripheral blood. The receptors were gathered from a woman in her seventies with acute or convalescent COVID-19.

The chain couples TRBV2 to TRBJ2-3; TRBD1 is a possible D gene (6 bases). CDR1 and CDR2 from the germline V gene are SNHLY and FYNNEI. V gave up 6 bases and J gave up 1 base, with 8 bases separating them. The CDR3 spans 13 residues. The CDR3: CASRRQGTDTQYF. The CDR3 bases are TGTGCCAGCAGAAGACAGGGCACAGATACGCAGTATTTT.

Turning to this clone: Other DNA sequences in the same sample also yield this CDR3. The chain couples TRBV3-1 (or the pseudogene TRBV3-2) to TRBJ2-7; no definite D call. CDR3 length: 14 amino acids. Germline CDR1 and CDR2: LGHDT and YNNKEL (reference sequence). V lost 5 bases and J 4 bases, leaving 15 bases between the germline ends. The DNA for the CDR3 is TGTGCCAGCAGCTCCCAGCGAGGTCCATACGAGCAGTACTTC. Translation: CASSSQRGPYEQYF.

The chain employs TRBV27 and TRBJ2-1; possibly TRBD2 for D (6 bases). Per germline, CDR1 MNHEY and CDR2 SMNVEV (reference sequence). The CDR3 sequence is 16 residues long. V lost 3 bases, J lost 7 bases, and 19 bases lay in between. The chain's CDR3 is CASSFEGMGSGNEQFF. The CDR3 DNA sequence: TGTGCCAGCAGTTTCGAGGGCATGGGCAGCGGGAATGAGCAGTTCTTC.

The rearrangement joins TRBV3-1 (or the pseudogene TRBV3-2) to TRBJ2-3; the D gene is possibly TRBD2 (6 bases). The CDR3 spans 12 residues. Trimming cost V 3 bases and J 9 bases, with 10 bases left between them. CDR1 and CDR2 (germline): LGHDT, YNNKEL (reference sequence). The CDR3 sequence is CASSHGGATQYF. CDR3 coding DNA: TGTGCCAGCAGCCACGGCGGGGCCACGCAGTATTTT.

The rearrangement links TRBV5-5 to TRBJ2-2; D is unclear. CDR1 is SGHKS, CDR2 YYEKEE, per germline (reference sequence). Trimming took 0 bases from V and 4 from J, leaving 10 bases between them. CDR3 length: 15 residues. The CDR3 is CASSLVGALTGELFF. CDR3 DNA: TGTGCCAGCAGCTTGGTCGGAGCCCTCACCGGGGAGCTGTTTTTT.

The chain is built from TRBV3-1 (or the pseudogene TRBV3-2) and TRBJ2-1; 9 nucleotides match TRBD2. The junction had 5 bases not matched to a gene; V was cut back by 1 base and J by 1 base. CDR1 is LGHDT and CDR2 is YNNKEL in the germline V gene (reference sequence). The CDR3 sequence is 17 residues long. The CDR3: CASSQALAGISYNEQFF. Here the CDR3 DNA reads TGTGCCAGCAGCCAAGCCCTAGCGGGGATTTCCTACAATGAGCAGTTCTTC.

V usage is TRBV27 and J usage is TRBJ1-1; TRBD1 agrees at 8 bases. CDR3 length equals 13 residues. In germline, CDR1 is MNHEY, CDR2 SMNVEV (reference sequence). J was trimmed by 4 bases and V by 7 bases; bases with no gene match: 5. CDR3 region: CASTGGAGTEAFF. DNA of the CDR3: TGTGCCAGCACAGGGGGCGCGGGCACTGAAGCTTTCTTT.

The chain joins TRBV7-2 to TRBJ1-1; 8 nucleotides agree with TRBD1. Per the germline V gene, CDR1 is SGHTA and CDR2 is FQGNSA. The CDR3 length is 14 residues. V lost 5 bases to trimming and J lost 6 bases; unmatched junction nucleotides: 8. The CDR3 DNA is TGTGCCAGCAGCGCCGGACAGGGTGGCCCTGAAGCTTTCTTT. This codes for CASSAGQGGPEAFF.

The CDR3 spells CASSLGREVLETQYF. The DNA for the CDR3 is TGTGCCAGCAGCTTAGGGAGGGAAGTCCTGGAGACCCAGTACTTC. The chain joins TRBV5-4 to TRBJ2-5, with TRBD2 matching 7 bases. The germline V gene has CDR1 SGHNT and CDR2 YYREEE (reference sequence). Trimming at V came to 2 bases and at J to 5 bases, leaving 9 bases not matched to a gene. The CDR3 sequence is 15 residues long.

V usage is TRBV12-3 or TRBV12-4 and J usage is TRBJ1-5; 9 positions match TRBD1. The CDR3 has 13 residues. The trim removed 5 bases at V and 7 bases at J, leaving 3 bases unmatched. CDR3 sequence: CASSTGQGQPQHF. CDR3 bases: TGTGCCAGCAGTACGGGACAGGGACAGCCCCAGCATTTT.

The rearrangement uses TRBV4-2 and TRBJ2-2, with a weak D call TRBD2 (6 bases). Germline V gene sequence: CDR1 LGHNA, CDR2 YNFKEQ. There are 17 residues in the CDR3. V lost 3 bases and J lost 1, with 15 bases in between. The CDR3 bases are TGTGCCAGCAGCCATAGCCTAGCGCTAAGGAACACCGGGGAGCTGTTTTTT. Its translation is CASSHSLALRNTGELFF.

This chain links TRBV4-1 with TRBJ2-1; 12 bases are a match to TRBD2. The V and J ends lost 0 bases and 9 bases, in that order; junction bases with no gene match: 9. CDR1 is MGHRA and CDR2 is YSYEKL in the germline V gene. The CDR3 is 17 amino acids. The CDR3 loop reads CASSQDMASGRAFEQFF. For the CDR3, the DNA is TGCGCCAGCAGCCAAGATATGGCTAGCGGGAGGGCCTTTGAGCAGTTCTTC.

In this sample, this clone turned up a few times. The genes are TRBV11-3 and TRBJ2-7; TRBD1 matches at 9 bases. This CDR3 spans 15 amino acids. Germline V gives CDR1 SGHNT, CDR2 YENEEA. The V and J ends lost 5 bases and 1 base, in that order; junction bases with no gene match: 6. The CDR3 DNA reads as TGTGCCAGCAGCCCCCGAGGGACAGGGTCCTACGAGCAGTACTTC. This sequence encodes CASSPRGTGSYEQYF. Full variable domain (remainder filled in from reference TRBV11-3 and TRBJ2-7): EAGVVQSPRYKIIEKKQPVAFWCNPISGHNTLYWYLQNLGQGPELLIRYENEEAVDDSQLPKDRFSAERLKGVDSTLKIQPAELGDSAVYLCASSPRGTGSYEQYFGPGTRLTVT.

The chain is built from TRBV18 and TRBJ1-2, with TRBD1 as a possible D gene (5 bases). V dropped 0 bases and J dropped 7 bases, with 12 bases sitting between them. This CDR3 contains 14 residues. The germline CDR1 and CDR2 sequences are KGHSH and LQKENI. Here the CDR3 DNA reads TGTGCCAGCTCACCACCGGGCAGGGATCGTGGCTACACCTTC. Its translation: CASSPPGRDRGYTF.

The CDR3 region is CASSASNRGQGTQYF. The CDR3 DNA reads as TGTGCCAGCAGCGCATCTAATAGGGGGCAGGGGACCCAGTACTTC. The rearrangement joins TRBV7-9 to TRBJ2-5, with 7 bases that match TRBD1. Germline CDR1 and CDR2: SEHNR and FQNEAQ (reference sequence). The CDR3 extends over 15 amino acids. J gave up 7 bases and V 5 bases, and 13 bases lay outside the gene matches.

The table lists this clone with a few counts. The rearrangement links TRBV2 to TRBJ2-7, with TRBD2 as a possible D gene (5 bases). V was shortened by 4 bases and J by 2 bases, with 9 bases between the two germline ends. Germline CDR1 SNHLY, CDR2 FYNNEI. The CDR3 runs 13 residues. CDR3 bases: TGTGCCAGCAGTGCCCAGCGGACCTACGAGCAGTACTTC. Encoded protein: CASSAQRTYEQYF.

The chain has TRBV5-5 and TRBJ2-7, with TRBD1 matching 9 bases. The CDR3 is made up of 15 amino acids. The germline V gene encodes CDR1 SGHKS and CDR2 YYEKEE (reference sequence). With 3 bases clipped from V and 3 bases from J, the junction kept 7 bases outside the gene matches. The CDR3: CASSSPQGAVYEQYF. The CDR3 bases are TGTGCCAGCAGCTCCCCACAGGGGGCGGTCTACGAGCAGTACTTC.

The chain has TRBV4-2 and TRBJ2-7, with a possible D match to TRBD2 (6 bases). The CDR3 sequence is 16 residues long. Germline CDR1 and CDR2: LGHNA and YNFKEQ. The V end lost 0 bases, the J end lost 4 bases, and 16 bases lay between the germline ends. The CDR3 protein is CASSQEGGGEKYEQYF. CDR3 bases: TGTGCCAGCAGCCAAGAAGGTGGCGGGGAAAAGTACGAGCAGTACTTC.

This clone was counted between two and nine times. The rearrangement uses TRBV30 and TRBJ1-2; D is uncertain. The CDR3 consists of 12 residues. In germline, CDR1 is GTSNPN, CDR2 SVGIG (reference sequence). The V end was cut by 3 bases, the J end by 7 bases, with 12 bases between. Here the CDR3 DNA reads TGTGCCTGGAGCCCCTGGGCGCGTGGCTACACCTTC. Encoded protein: CAWSPWARGYTF.

This sequence joins TRBV19 and TRBJ2-7; 8 bases are a match to TRBD2. V gave up 1 base and J gave up 0 bases; unmatched junction bases: 8. CDR1 and CDR2 from the germline V gene are LNHDA and SQIVND (reference sequence). This CDR3 has 17 amino acids. The CDR3, as DNA: TGTGCCAGTAGTATAGGGCTAGCGGGCTACGCCTCCTACGAGCAGTACTTC. Translated, it gives CASSIGLAGYASYEQYF.

This clone appeared a few times. The chain joins TRBV7-9 to TRBJ1-3; 7 bases align to TRBD1. The CDR3 extends over 13 amino acids. From germline, CDR1 is SEHNR and CDR2 FQNEAQ (reference sequence). V trimming: 11 bases; J trimming: 0 bases; junction bases outside the gene matches: 4. The CDR3 reads CAARDSSGNTIYF. The CDR3 DNA sequence: TGTGCCGCCCGGGACAGCTCTGGAAACACCATATATTTT.

This clone has more than one count but fewer than ten. The chain carries TRBV4-2 and TRBJ2-5; 7 nucleotides match TRBD2. CDR3 length equals 15 residues. Trimming at V came to 1 base and at J to 5 bases, leaving 7 bases not matched to a gene. Germline V gene lookup returns CDR1 LGHNA and CDR2 YNFKEQ. CDR3 DNA sequence: TGTGCCAGCAGCCAAGGGAGGGAGGGATTTGAGACCCAGTACTTC. As protein: CASSQGREGFETQYF.

This clone was counted between two and nine times. This chain connects TRBV5-1 to TRBJ1-3; weak D call: TRBD1 (5 bases). The CDR3 runs to 16 residues. The germline CDR1 and CDR2 sequences are SGHRS and YFSETQ. V lost 4 bases, J lost 8 bases, and 22 bases lay in between. CDR3 loop: CASSPQGGFGLDTIYF. The CDR3 DNA follows: TGCGCCAGCAGCCCGCAGGGTGGTTTCGGTTTAGACACCATATATTTT.

J is TRBJ1-2 and V is TRBV7-2; TRBD1 matches 7 bases. The V gene's germline CDR1 is SGHTA and CDR2 FQGNSA. With 1 base clipped from V and 2 bases from J, the junction kept 1 base outside the gene matches. CDR3 length equals 14 residues. CDR3 region: CASSLDRGNYGYTF. The CDR3 nucleotides are TGTGCCAGCAGCTTAGACAGGGGCAACTATGGCTACACCTTC.

The chain carries TRBV7-8 and TRBJ1-5; TRBD1 matches at 11 bases. V was clipped by 5 bases and J by 7 bases; unmatched bases: 10. The CDR3 has 16 residues. Germline values: CDR1 SGHVS, CDR2 FQNEAQ. The CDR3 reads CASSLNPGTGGQPQHF. CDR3 nucleotides: TGTGCCAGCAGCCTTAACCCCGGGACAGGGGGACAGCCCCAGCATTTT.

J is TRBJ1-1 and V is TRBV6-5, with D uncertain. The CDR3 covers 15 residues. Trimming removed 2 bases from V and 1 base from J, with 11 bases in between. Looked up from germline, CDR1 is MNHEY and CDR2 is SVGAGI. Written as DNA, the CDR3 is TGTGCCAGCAGTTACGTGAGACAATGGAACACTGAAGCTTTCTTT. It is translated as CASSYVRQWNTEAFF.

The V gene is TRBV7-9, the J gene TRBJ1-6; maybe TRBD1 (5 bases). The CDR3 is 14 amino acids. Germline loops: CDR1 SEHNR, CDR2 FQNEAQ (reference sequence). Trimming took off 5 bases at V and 5 bases at J, with 10 bases between the two ends. CDR3 protein: CASSLQDNNSPLHF. DNA of the CDR3: TGTGCCAGCAGCCTACAGGATAATAATTCACCCCTCCACTTT. Full variable domain (remainder filled in from reference TRBV7-9 and TRBJ1-6): DTGVSQNPRHKITKRGQNVTFRCDPISEHNRLYWYRQTLGQGPEFLTYFQNEAQLEKSRLLSDRFSAERPKGSFSTLEIQRTEQGDSAMYLCASSLQDNNSPLHFGNGTRLTVT.

This chain connects TRBV6-1 to TRBJ2-7; maybe TRBD2 (5 bases). The CDR3 consists of 15 residues. Trimming cost V 2 bases and J 12 bases, with 23 bases left between them. Germline V gene sequence: CDR1 MNHNS, CDR2 SASEGT. In nucleotides, the CDR3 is TGTGCCAGCAGTGAATACGCACAGAGGGAAGCTTCGGCGTACTTC. It is translated as CASSEYAQREASAYF.